A selection of T cell receptor beta chains follows, all from one sample in a study of T cells after yellow fever vaccination. TCRdb independently ran MiXCR on the 5' RACE reads; one entry per CDR3 protein. The sample records 500,000 to 650,000 distinct CDR3 sequences, about a sixth being singletons. The sample here was PBMCs, taken less than 6 days after the first yellow fever vaccination. The receptor set was obtained from a man aged 18 to 35 who received the YFV17D yellow fever vaccine. CDR3s include the opening cysteine and the closing phenylalanine or tryptophan. D genes are given only for firm matches. Not every row has a clone size; where given, it reads once, few, many or a size class.

d_gene	v_gene	j_gene	abundance	CDR3aa
-	TRBV7-2	TRBJ1-5	few	CASSLEAGFGQPQHF
TRBD1	TRBV4-1	TRBJ2-2	-	CASSQRGTGGSGELFF
-	TRBV6-2/TRBV6-3	TRBJ2-5	many	CASTLSGARAQYF
-	TRBV7-3	TRBJ2-3	-	CASSPDSSSTDTQYF
TRBD2	TRBV5-1	TRBJ2-1	few	CASSWGTSMDNEQFF
TRBD1	TRBV5-6	TRBJ1-6	-	CASSFLTGPSPLHF
-	TRBV21-1	TRBJ1-1	few	CASSNFTRRGSGEAFF
-	TRBV27	TRBJ1-6	-	CASSLSVFNSPLHF
TRBD1	TRBV5-6	TRBJ2-1	many	CASSFQGANEQFF
TRBD2	TRBV11-2	TRBJ2-1	few	CASSSIDRRGLAVDNEQFF
TRBD1	TRBV30	TRBJ2-5	few	CAWDRVQETQYF
-	TRBV5-1	TRBJ2-5	-	CASAPGHRQETQYF
-	TRBV5-5	TRBJ2-1	few	CASSFRGSSSYNEQFF
-	TRBV20-1	TRBJ2-5	few	CSARREGPYETQYF
-	TRBV18	TRBJ1-1	many	CASSGLEGGTEAFF
-	TRBV12-3/TRBV12-4	TRBJ1-1	-	CASSHDQNTEAFF
-	TRBV5-1	TRBJ1-1	few	CASSLVGWVNTEAFF
TRBD1	TRBV20-1	TRBJ1-1	-	CSARGETGRTEAFF
-	TRBV7-9	TRBJ1-2	-	CASNPALFNYGYTF
-	TRBV12-3/TRBV12-4	TRBJ1-2	few	CASSFGADSYGYTF
-	TRBV11-2	TRBJ2-5	few	CASSLDQLGGVETQYF
TRBD1	TRBV20-1	TRBJ2-7	many	CSARDRSYEQYF
-	TRBV15	TRBJ2-3	few	CATTEGHSTDTQYF
-	TRBV30	TRBJ2-3	once	CAWNLQRDTTQYF
-	TRBV7-2	TRBJ1-1	many	CASSGRGGRAAFF
TRBD2	TRBV6-1	TRBJ2-1	few	CASSDTVGGGSYNEQFF
TRBD1	TRBV20-1	TRBJ2-1	many	CSVDRGHEQFF
-	TRBV7-9	TRBJ2-1	few	CASSLAAVRFF
-	TRBV28	TRBJ1-4	few	CASKKLQYNEKLFF
-	TRBV6-6	TRBJ2-3	-	CASSPGPVDTQYF
TRBD2	TRBV19	TRBJ2-3	-	CASSTGASGPYTQYF
TRBD1	TRBV29-1	TRBJ1-1	-	CSVEGYKGAVNTEAFF
-	TRBV29-1	TRBJ1-4	many	CSACEPLGEKLFF
TRBD1	TRBV7-9	TRBJ1-3	few	CASSQTGGGNTIYF
-	TRBV18	TRBJ2-2	few	CASSPLAGTYTGELFF
-	TRBV7-2	TRBJ1-1	once	CASSLAGSRTEAFF
-	TRBV20-1	TRBJ2-7	-	CSARTGSPYEQYF
TRBD1	TRBV12-3/TRBV12-4	TRBJ1-1	few	CASSPLRQGGMNTEAFF
TRBD2	TRBV6-1	TRBJ2-5	few	CASRDLGRQETQYF
-	TRBV6-1	TRBJ1-4	few	CASSGDLGEKLFF
-	TRBV20-1	TRBJ2-2	few	CSARGPGELFF
-	TRBV11-2	TRBJ2-7	-	CASSPTTASYEQYF
TRBD2	TRBV7-2	TRBJ2-6	-	CASSPFWGGGANVLTF
-	TRBV7-2	TRBJ1-1	-	CASGMHMNTEAFF
TRBD2	TRBV10-3	TRBJ2-5	few	CAISASGGAQETQYF
-	TRBV4-3	TRBJ2-2	few	CASRRQRRLDTGELFF
TRBD2	TRBV12-3/TRBV12-4	TRBJ2-5	few	CASSSGGALETQYF
-	TRBV9	TRBJ1-5	-	CASSVGEGQGPNQPQHF
TRBD1	TRBV29-1	TRBJ1-5	-	CSVAQGGGSPQHF
-	TRBV4-3	TRBJ1-3	few	CASSQEVSSGNTIYF
-	TRBV12-3/TRBV12-4	TRBJ2-3	many	CASRAGHGTQYF
-	TRBV7-3	TRBJ2-7	-	CASSAEGGYEQYF
-	TRBV5-1	TRBJ2-6	few	CASSLNWGAGANVLTF
-	TRBV6-1	TRBJ2-3	-	CASSLRGVGTDTQYF
-	TRBV6-5	TRBJ2-2	-	CASSYSARPTNTGELFF